This T cell receptor (beta chain) was obtained from a study of cytomegalovirus exposure and HLA in healthy donors. In the study overall: The use of the same platform for the approximately 130 validation repertoires and the 600 to 700 first-cohort repertoires was reported by a later analysis.

Trimming at V came to 5 bases and at J to 0 bases, leaving 6 bases not matched to a gene. The CDR3 has 16 amino acids. Per germline, CDR1 ENHRY and CDR2 SYGVKD. Study-level points and caveats: The study found most TCR sequences rare, yet found some public TCRs in many donors. In the 100 to 150 validation repertoires, about 95% of cluster scores exceeded 0, per a later analysis. Reports described diagnosis of cytomegalovirus status by the classifier as highly specific and sensitive.

About this clone itself: Its antigen is undetermined.

Libraries were prepared by immunoSEQ multiplex PCR; TCRdb keeps only in-frame clonotypes and omits some of them. The table includes about 180,000 clones, 85% detected once. The TCR originated in a man younger than 35 in good health and CMV-seropositive. The rearrangement joins TRBV10-3 to TRBJ2-7; 11 nucleotides line up with TRBD2. Sequencing input: PBMCs. CDR3 nucleotide sequence: TGTGCCATCAGTTCTTTAGGACTAGCGGGCTCCTACGAGCAGTACTTC. The encoded protein is CAISSLGLAGSYEQYF.